Listed below are T cell receptor beta chains from one sample, sequenced in a study of OX40 agonist ivuxolimab in advanced cancers. Sequenced by immunoSEQ multiplex PCR; TCRdb stores in-frame clones only, minus some. The sample records about 58,000 clones, around 84% being singletons. The material sequenced was CD4+ or CD8+ T cells sorted from blood, taken in a trial of the OX40 agonist ivuxolimab. The receptors here all came from an adult with an advanced solid tumor such as melanoma, head and neck, liver or kidney cancer. The CDR3 runs from the conserved cysteine through the conserved F or W. A D gene is named only where the DNA matches it firmly. Size values are once, few and many counts, or a class for expanded clones, and some rows have none.

CDR3 DNA | CDR3 protein | J gene | clone size | D gene | V gene
TGTGCCAGCAGCCCCCAAGCTGAAGCTTTCTTT | CASSPQAEAFF | TRBJ1-1 | NA | NA | TRBV7-9
TGCAGTGCTCCTACGCACAATGAGCAGTTCTTC | CSAPTHNEQFF | TRBJ2-1 | NA | NA | TRBV20-1
TGTGCCATCAGCGGGACAGGGGATAACCAGCCCCAGCATTTT | CAISGTGDNQPQHF | TRBJ1-5 | NA | TRBD1 | TRBV10-3
TGTGCCAGTAGTATCCGGAACAATCAGCCCCAGCATTTT | CASSIRNNQPQHF | TRBJ1-5 | NA | NA | TRBV19
TGCGCCAGCAGCGAAACGATAGGACTCTGGACAGATACGCAGTATTTT | CASSETIGLWTDTQYF | TRBJ2-3 | NA | NA | TRBV5-1
TGTGCCAGCAGGGGACTCGGGACTGAAGCTTTCTTT | CASRGLGTEAFF | TRBJ1-1 | NA | NA | TRBV27
TGCGCCAGCAGGCCGGGAACCAACTACGGGGAGCTGTTTTTT | CASRPGTNYGELFF | TRBJ2-2 | NA | NA | TRBV4-1
TGCGCCAGCAGCCCCGGAACATTGAGGTGGCAAGAGACCCAGTACTTC | CASSPGTLRWQETQYF | TRBJ2-5 | NA | NA | TRBV5-1
TGTGCCAGCAGTGGATCAGGGTTTCAGCCCCAGCATTTT | CASSGSGFQPQHF | TRBJ1-5 | NA | NA | TRBV2
TGTGCCAGCAGCTTAGGCCCAACTGCCTACGAGCAGTACTTC | CASSLGPTAYEQYF | TRBJ2-7 | NA | NA | TRBV7-2
TGCGCCAGCAACGAGGGACAGGGTATGATCTATGGCTACACCTTC | CASNEGQGMIYGYTF | TRBJ1-2 | NA | TRBD1 | TRBV5-1
TGCGCCAGCAGCTCGGGACAACCCTCCAAAAACATTCAGTACTTC | CASSSGQPSKNIQYF | TRBJ2-4 | NA | NA | TRBV5-1
TGTGCCAGCAGTTCCGCCGGGGCCGGCTCCTACGAGCAGTACTTC | CASSSAGAGSYEQYF | TRBJ2-7 | NA | NA | TRBV6-5
TGTGCCAGCTCACCCCAGGGAATGGGCAATCAGCCCCAGCATTTT | CASSPQGMGNQPQHF | TRBJ1-5 | NA | NA | TRBV18
TGTGCCAGCAGCCGGGACTTTCTCGCGGAGCAGTACTTC | CASSRDFLAEQYF | TRBJ2-7 | NA | NA | TRBV27
TGTGCCAGTAGTACTCCCCCAGGCTATGGCTACACCTTC | CASSTPPGYGYTF | TRBJ1-2 | NA | NA | TRBV19
TGCAGTGCTAGTAGAAATGAGCAGTTCTTC | CSASRNEQFF | TRBJ2-1 | NA | NA | TRBV20-1
TGTGCCAGCAGTGAATACCCGGAACGCTACGAGCAGTACTTC | CASSEYPERYEQYF | TRBJ2-7 | NA | NA | TRBV2
TGTGCCAGCAGCTTAGCAGCTACCTACGAGCAGTACTTC | CASSLAATYEQYF | TRBJ2-7 | NA | NA | TRBV11-2
TGTGCCAGCAGTCCCCCCAGCCGGAACTATGGCTACACCTTC | CASSPPSRNYGYTF | TRBJ1-2 | few | NA | TRBV28
TGCGCCAGCAGCCAAGGCCGGGGGCCCCCGGGGGCTTTCTTT | CASSQGRGPPGAFF | TRBJ1-1 | NA | NA | TRBV4-1
TGTGCCAGCAGCTTATCTCGGACAGGGGACGCTTTCTTT | CASSLSRTGDAFF | TRBJ1-1 | NA | TRBD1 | TRBV7-3
TGTGCCAGCAGTGAGAGGACGGGATGGGGCGAGCAGTACTTC | CASSERTGWGEQYF | TRBJ2-7 | NA | NA | TRBV6-1
TGTGCCAGCAGACCCAGGGGTATGAACACTGAAGCTTTCTTT | CASRPRGMNTEAFF | TRBJ1-1 | NA | NA | TRBV6-1
TGTGCCAGCTCACCACTGGGACAGGTAGACAATCAGCCCCAGCATTTT | CASSPLGQVDNQPQHF | TRBJ1-5 | NA | TRBD1 | TRBV18
TGTGCCAGCAGCTTAGGAAGGGGACGGGATAGGGAGCTGTTTTTT | CASSLGRGRDRELFF | TRBJ2-2 | NA | NA | TRBV7-2
TGTGCCAGCAGCGCCGATTTTAATCAGCCCCAGCATTTT | CASSADFNQPQHF | TRBJ1-5 | NA | NA | TRBV9
TGCGCCAGCAGCTGGTCCACAGGGACCGGGGAGCTGTTTTTT | CASSWSTGTGELFF | TRBJ2-2 | NA | NA | TRBV5-1
TGTGCCAGCAGCTTAGCGCTGGGTACTGAAGCTTTCTTT | CASSLALGTEAFF | TRBJ1-1 | NA | NA | TRBV7-9
TGTGCCAGTAGTGCAGTCAATCAGGGAAACACTGAAGCTTTCTTT | CASSAVNQGNTEAFF | TRBJ1-1 | NA | NA | TRBV19
TGTGCCAGCACCCCCCACGGGAACACTGAAGCTTTCTTT | CASTPHGNTEAFF | TRBJ1-1 | NA | NA | TRBV6-5
TGTGCCAGCAGCTTACAGGGCTTAAGGACTGAAGCTTTCTTT | CASSLQGLRTEAFF | TRBJ1-1 | NA | NA | TRBV11-1
TGCAGCGTTGTCGCTAACGGGCCGGAGACCCAGTACTTC | CSVVANGPETQYF | TRBJ2-5 | NA | NA | TRBV29-1
TGTGCCAGCAGTGGAGGTTTTAATTCACCCCTCCACTTT | CASSGGFNSPLHF | TRBJ1-6 | few | NA | TRBV27
TGTGCCAGCAGGGGGACCGACCCTTACAATGAGCAGTTCTTC | CASRGTDPYNEQFF | TRBJ2-1 | NA | NA | TRBV6-5
TGTGCCAGCAGCTTACCCGGACAGCAAGAGACCCAGTACTTC | CASSLPGQQETQYF | TRBJ2-5 | once | NA | TRBV7-2
TGCGCCAGCAGCTTGGGGGGGGGCCGGACAGCCTCGACCGCTCAAGAGACCCAGTACTTC | CASSLGGGRTASTAQETQYF | TRBJ2-5 | once | NA | TRBV5-1
TGTGCCAGTAGTATAGTAACCGGGACAGCTGGGGCCAACGTCCTGACTTTC | CASSIVTGTAGANVLTF | TRBJ2-6 | NA | TRBD1 | TRBV19
TGCGCCAGCGGTTCCCTTGGGGGAAGGGACTATGGCTACACCTTC | CASGSLGGRDYGYTF | TRBJ1-2 | NA | NA | TRBV5-1
TGTGCCAGCAGTTTAATGGGCTATGGCTACACCTTC | CASSLMGYGYTF | TRBJ1-2 | NA | NA | TRBV28